Presented here are 9 T cell receptor beta chains from one specimen sequenced in a study of cytomegalovirus exposure and HLA in healthy donors. The PCR used 60 Vbeta and 13 Jbeta primers. Generated by immunoSEQ multiplex PCR, the TCRdb table keeps only in-frame clones and is missing some. The data show 150,000 or so clones, about 10% seen once. The material sequenced was PBMCs. The source of these receptors is a man aged 50-60 years in good health and CMV-seronegative.

This clone was seen more than once but under ten times. The chain's CDR3 is CASSTSGTGGTEAFF. CDR3 nucleotides: TGTGCCAGCAGTACCAGCGGGACAGGAGGCACTGAAGCTTTCTTT. This sequence joins TRBV6-5 and TRBJ1-1; 8 bases align to TRBD1. The CDR3 is made up of 15 amino acids. With 5 bases clipped from V and 4 bases from J, the junction kept 9 bases outside the gene matches. CDR1 and CDR2 from the germline V gene are MNHEY and SVGAGI.

This clone was observed a few times. This chain connects TRBV4-1 to TRBJ2-2, with 12 nucleotides matching TRBD2. This CDR3 comprises 19 residues. J was trimmed by 1 base and V by 0 bases; bases with no gene match: 6. In germline, CDR1 is MGHRA, CDR2 YSYEKL. CDR3 loop: CASSQDKSSGGVNTGELFF. In DNA, the CDR3 is TGCGCCAGCAGCCAAGATAAGTCTAGCGGGGGGGTGAACACCGGGGAGCTGTTTTTT.

V usage is TRBV9 and J usage is TRBJ1-1; a weak D match, TRBD1 (6 bases). Germline lookup yields CDR1 SGDLS and CDR2 YYNGEE. V was pared by 3 bases and J by 3 bases, with 15 bases between. The CDR3 contains 15 residues. The CDR3 DNA reads as TGTGCCAGCAGCGCCTGGGCAGGGGTGGACACTGAAGCTTTCTTT. Its protein product is CASSAWAGVDTEAFF.

The chain combines TRBV9 with TRBJ1-2; no firm D call. From germline, CDR1 is SGDLS and CDR2 YYNGEE. Trimming removed 8 bases at V and 2 bases at J, with 19 bases between. The CDR3 totals 15 residues. The CDR3 bases are TGTGCCAGAACCCAGTGGGCCACCCAAAACTATGGCTACACCTTC. It codes for CARTQWATQNYGYTF.

This clone has more than one count but fewer than ten. This chain joins TRBV5-4 and TRBJ2-7, with D maybe TRBD2 (6 bases). Germline lookup yields CDR1 SGHNT and CDR2 YYREEE (reference sequence). V shed 2 bases and J shed 4 bases, with 13 bases lying between them. The length of the CDR3 is 14 residues. CDR3: CASSFPGESYEQYF. The CDR3 nucleotides are TGTGCCAGCAGCTTCCCGGGAGAATCTTACGAGCAGTACTTC.

This clone was seen more than once but under ten times. The chain recombines TRBV5-1 with TRBJ1-1, with D uncertain. Germline V gene lookup returns CDR1 SGHRS and CDR2 YFSETQ. The CDR3 spans 14 residues. V lost 1 base, J lost 1 base, and 8 bases lay in between. Written as DNA, the CDR3 is TGCGCCAGCAGCTTGTCCCAGGCGAACACTGAAGCTTTCTTT. Protein product: CASSLSQANTEAFF.

This sequence joins TRBV14 and TRBJ1-1, with D maybe TRBD1 (6 bases). The V gene lost 1 base and the J gene lost 4 bases, with 13 bases spanning the gap. This CDR3 comprises 15 residues. Germline loops: CDR1 SGHDN, CDR2 FVKESK. The CDR3 is CASSQAGGQGTEAFF. CDR3 nucleotide sequence: TGTGCCAGCAGCCAAGCGGGGGGCCAGGGCACTGAAGCTTTCTTT.

In its sample, this clone was seen a few times. V and J are TRBV28 and TRBJ1-5; 9 positions agree with TRBD1. Germline assignment: CDR1 MDHEN and CDR2 SYDVKM. CDR3 size: 15 residues. The junction had 8 bases not matched to a gene; V was cut back by 9 bases and J by 2 bases. The CDR3: CASGDRAGGNQPQHF. The CDR3 coding sequence is TGTGCCAGTGGGGACAGGGCGGGGGGCAATCAGCCCCAGCATTTT.

A few counts support this clone. The sample holds other DNA sequences that translate to the same CDR3. This chain joins TRBV5-1 and TRBJ2-7; D remains ambiguous. Germline V lookup: CDR1 SGHRS, CDR2 YFSETQ. V shed 1 base and J shed 2 bases, with 4 bases lying between them. CDR3 length equals 12 residues. In DNA, the CDR3 is TGCGCCAGCAGCTTGTCTACCTACGAGCAGTACTTC. Translated, it gives CASSLSTYEQYF.